This T cell receptor beta chain was observed in a study of OX40 agonist ivuxolimab in advanced cancers. Study-wide context: Allowance was made for prior anti-PD-1, anti-PD-L1 or anti-CTLA-4 therapy, and around 41% had some. Study-level points and caveats: Normalized T-cell clonal expansion was also low in a subset of nonresponders.

Using immunoSEQ multiplex PCR, the repertoire was profiled, and TCRdb retains in-frame clones only, with some absent. This sample has roughly 24,000 clones, with 83% found just once. In the case of this clone: What it binds is not known.

This sequence was found in an adult with an advanced solid tumor such as melanoma, head and neck, liver or kidney cancer. The material was CD4+ or CD8+ T cells sorted from blood, obtained in a trial of the OX40 agonist ivuxolimab.

The CDR3 DNA follows: TGTGCCAGCAGAGGGACAGGGGGCTCCCCTACTAGCACAGATACGCAGTATTTT. This translates into CASRGTGGSPTSTDTQYF. The chain couples TRBV5-8 to TRBJ2-3; 12 positions match TRBD1. Per germline, CDR1 SGHTS and CDR2 YDEGEE. Germline trimming cut 5 bases from V and 0 bases from J; bases unmatched to any gene: 10. This CDR3 is built from 18 residues.